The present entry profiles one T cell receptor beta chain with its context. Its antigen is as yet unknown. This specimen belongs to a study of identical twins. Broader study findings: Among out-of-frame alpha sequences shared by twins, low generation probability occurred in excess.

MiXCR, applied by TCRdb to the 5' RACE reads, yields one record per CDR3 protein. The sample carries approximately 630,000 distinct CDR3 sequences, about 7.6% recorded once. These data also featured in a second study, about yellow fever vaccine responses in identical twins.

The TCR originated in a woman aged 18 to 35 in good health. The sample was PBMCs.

The CDR3 protein is CASRLGRAGVGGYEQYV. CDR3 coding DNA: TGTGCCAGCAGGTTGGGCAGGGCAGGGGTAGGGGGCTACGAGCAGTACGTC. The J gene is TRBJ2-7, the V gene TRBV6-1, with D possibly being TRBD1 (6 bases). Trimming removed 6 bases from V and 3 bases from J, with 24 bases in between. This CDR3 comprises 17 residues. Per germline, CDR1 MNHNS and CDR2 SASEGT.